This is a list of T cell receptor beta chains from one sample in a study of T cell responses to AZD1222 COVID-19 vaccine. Repertoires were generated with immunoSEQ multiplex PCR, while TCRdb's copy carries only in-frame clones and drops some. The table lists around 94,000 clones, roughly 85% of them singletons. The specimen comprised peripheral blood, sampled 28 days after the second AZD1222 dose. The source of these receptors is an adult who received the AZD1222 COVID-19 vaccine. CDR3s include the opening cysteine and the closing phenylalanine or tryptophan. A D gene is named only where the DNA matches it firmly. A row's size may be missing; if present it is once, few, many or a size class.

CDR3 protein	CDR3 DNA	D gene	J gene	clone size	V gene
CASSPPGTKNTGELFF	TGTGCCAGCAGCCCCCCCGGGACGAAGAACACCGGGGAGCTGTTTTTT	NA	TRBJ2-2	NA	TRBV7-9
CASSLSGLQGKLFF	TGTGCCAGCAGTTTATCTGGGTTACAGGGAAAACTGTTTTTT	NA	TRBJ1-4	once	TRBV27
CASSEAWDRYSYEQYF	TGTGCCAGCAGTGAAGCGTGGGACAGGTACTCCTACGAGCAGTACTTC	TRBD1	TRBJ2-7	NA	TRBV2
CASRETQGAGEAFF	TGTGCCAGCAGGGAAACACAGGGGGCGGGTGAAGCTTTCTTT	TRBD1	TRBJ1-1	NA	TRBV2
CASSQVPPTSHNEQFF	TGTGCCAGCAGCCAAGTCCCGCCGACTAGTCACAATGAGCAGTTCTTC	NA	TRBJ2-1	NA	TRBV4-2
CASRKGQGLAAFQPQHF	TGTGCCAGCAGAAAGGGACAGGGGTTAGCAGCCTTTCAGCCCCAGCATTTT	TRBD1	TRBJ1-5	NA	TRBV5-6
CASSSTGGNYGYTF	TGTGCCAGTAGTTCAACAGGGGGCAACTATGGCTACACCTTC	TRBD1	TRBJ1-2	NA	TRBV19
CASSLVPDVGEKLFF	TGCGCCAGCAGCTTGGTTCCAGACGTAGGGGAAAAACTGTTTTTT	NA	TRBJ1-4	NA	TRBV5-1
CASSELDSAEAFF	TGTGCCAGCAGTGAATTAGACAGTGCTGAAGCTTTCTTT	NA	TRBJ1-1	NA	TRBV25-1
CASSQEGTSWYQETQYF	TGCGCCAGCAGCCAAGAAGGGACTAGCTGGTACCAAGAGACCCAGTACTTC	TRBD2	TRBJ2-5	few	TRBV4-3